Given below is one T cell receptor beta chain in context. Its antigen remains unidentified. The repertoire was sequenced with immunoSEQ multiplex PCR; TCRdb's copy has only in-frame clones and lacks some. The sample has about 93,000 clones; about 90% are singletons. These data belong to a study of radiotherapy plus CTLA-4 blockade in lung cancer. Overall study context: Objective responses were observed in 18% of patients, and disease control was achieved by over 30%.

Overall study results and limits: Clones of tumor-derived TCRs expanded in blood after radiotherapy plus ipilimumab. Response, reportedly, was best predicted by interferon-beta along with early blood T cell clone dynamics.

Trimming took off 4 bases at V and 7 bases at J, with 15 bases between the two ends. This CDR3 contains 14 residues. CDR1 SGDLS and CDR2 YYNGEE come from the germline V gene. This TCR was recovered from a human donor with non-small cell lung cancer that progressed on radiotherapy plus ipilimumab. The chain couples TRBV9 to TRBJ2-1, with D possibly being TRBD2 (5 bases). The sample was peripheral blood, taken from a patient treated with radiotherapy plus ipilimumab. The CDR3 coding sequence is TGTGCCAGCAGCCCCCTGACGCGAGGGAATGAGCAGTTCTTC. Translation: CASSPLTRGNEQFF.